This TCR beta chain stems from a study of blood T cell repertoires in COVID-19. Study in general: Specimens from acute and convalescent COVID-19 originated in the United States, Italy and Spain. Nucleic acid was either cDNA or gDNA, and it came from T cells, B-cell-depleted T cells, or PBMCs.

Germline CDR1 LGHNA, CDR2 YSLEER. This CDR3 contains 17 residues. Unmatched junction bases numbered 10, after V lost 0 bases and J lost 8 bases. Authors' data handling: Researchers report that nucleated cell counts were estimated from reference gene primer amplification. Some clones are missing from TCRdb's copy, which holds only in-frame ones; the method was immunoSEQ multiplex PCR. V, J and clone size were drawn from that table, and D and trimming were deduced from the DNA. This sample yields about 100,000 clones, of which around 88% are seen a single time; about 6.8% belongs to the top ten. The clonotype originates from a man aged 45 to 65 with active or convalescent COVID-19. Sample: peripheral blood. This sequence joins TRBV4-3 and TRBJ1-4; 9 bases align to TRBD1. CDR3 nucleotides: TGCGCCAGCAGCCAAGATCGGGGGACAGGGAATGGGGAAAAACTGTTTTTT. This gives the protein CASSQDRGTGNGEKLFF.